The rows below give T cell receptor beta chains drawn from one sample of a study of blood T cell repertoires in COVID-19. The assay was immunoSEQ multiplex PCR, and TCRdb's table has in-frame clones only and misses some. The sample yields roughly 150,000 clones, approximately 82% seen once. Sequencing was carried out using peripheral blood. These receptors all stem from a woman aged 70 to 79 who had recovered from COVID-19. CDR3s include the opening cysteine and the closing phenylalanine or tryptophan. The order of the fields is V gene, J gene, CDR3 length, clone size, D gene, CDR3 protein, CDR3 DNA. D genes are given only for firm matches. Expanded clones are given a class, and other clones once, few, many or no size at all.

TRBV28,TRBJ2-1,14,.,TRBD2,CASTSGSSYNEQFF,TGTGCCAGCACGAGCGGGAGCTCCTACAATGAGCAGTTCTTC
TRBV27,TRBJ2-1,15,.,.,CASSLSGPADNEQFF,TGTGCCAGCAGTTTATCGGGGCCGGCAGACAATGAGCAGTTCTTC
TRBV6-5,TRBJ2-7,16,.,.,CASSYLGRGGSYEQYF,TGTGCCAGCAGTTATCTCGGCCGTGGGGGGTCCTACGAGCAGTACTTC
TRBV7-3,TRBJ1-6,13,.,.,CASSLGAASPLHF,TGTGCCAGCAGCTTAGGGGCGGCTTCACCCCTCCACTTT
TRBV7-9,TRBJ2-1,14,.,.,CASSSRVSYNEQFF,TGTGCCAGCAGCTCCAGGGTTTCCTACAATGAGCAGTTCTTC
TRBV27,TRBJ2-3,12,.,.,CASSPGTDTQYF,TGTGCCAGCAGTCCCGGCACAGATACGCAGTATTTT
TRBV4-3,TRBJ2-1,15,.,.,CASSQFPPVMDEQFF,TGCGCCAGCAGCCAATTCCCCCCGGTTATGGATGAGCAGTTCTTC
TRBV27,TRBJ2-1,16,.,TRBD1,CASSFRRTGRNNEQFF,TGTGCCAGCAGTTTCCGGAGGACAGGGAGAAACAATGAGCAGTTCTTC
TRBV27,TRBJ1-2,17,.,TRBD1,CASSPTLRTGGNYGYTF,TGTGCCAGCAGTCCGACCCTGCGGACAGGGGGCAACTATGGCTACACCTTC
TRBV12-5,TRBJ1-2,14,.,.,CASGPDRWGYGYTF,TGTGCTAGTGGCCCCGACAGGTGGGGCTATGGCTACACCTTC
TRBV12-3/TRBV12-4,TRBJ1-1,13,.,.,CASSLGRSTEAFF,TGTGCCAGCAGTTTGGGGAGGAGCACTGAAGCTTTCTTT
TRBV6-5,TRBJ2-7,15,.,TRBD1,CASSYTGQGAREQYF,TGTGCCAGCAGTTACACCGGACAGGGGGCTCGGGAGCAGTACTTC
TRBV5-1,TRBJ2-7,13,.,.,CASSLGSLREQYF,TGCGCCAGCAGCTTGGGTTCGCTGCGCGAGCAGTACTTC
TRBV6-6,TRBJ2-1,13,few,.,CASRTGGANEQFF,TGTGCCAGCAGGACCGGCGGGGCCAATGAGCAGTTCTTC
TRBV19,TRBJ2-3,19,.,TRBD2,CASSIPKGLAGPSTDTQYF,TGTGCCAGTAGTATCCCGAAGGGACTAGCGGGGCCTAGCACAGATACGCAGTATTTT
TRBV7-2,TRBJ1-5,14,.,TRBD1,CASSPDRGNQPQHF,TGTGCCAGCAGCCCGGACAGGGGGAATCAGCCCCAGCATTTT
TRBV2,TRBJ1-3,17,.,.,CASIGPAGGTSGNTIYF,TGTGCCAGCATCGGGCCGGCCGGGGGGACCTCTGGAAACACCATATATTTT
TRBV7-9,TRBJ2-3,15,.,.,CASSLGAPGTDTQYF,TGTGCCAGCAGCTTAGGGGCCCCGGGGACAGATACGCAGTATTTT
TRBV9,TRBJ2-3,15,.,TRBD2,CASSVEGLAGDTQYF,TGTGCCAGCAGCGTAGAAGGACTAGCGGGGGATACGCAGTATTTT
TRBV10-3,TRBJ2-1,19,.,TRBD2,CAISTAGTSGRAAYNEQFF,TGTGCCATCAGTACCGCCGGGACTAGCGGGAGGGCCGCCTACAATGAGCAGTTCTTC
TRBV12-3/TRBV12-4,TRBJ1-1,12,.,.,CASRQADTEAFF,TGTGCCAGCCGACAGGCGGACACTGAAGCTTTCTTT
TRBV11-2,TRBJ1-6,18,once,.,CASSPRAGYPAERSPLHF,TGTGCCAGCAGCCCAAGGGCAGGGTATCCAGCCGAGAGATCACCCCTCCACTTT
TRBV6-5,TRBJ1-2,11,.,.,CASSRTAGYTF,TGTGCCAGCAGTAGGACAGCCGGCTACACCTTC
TRBV4-1,TRBJ1-3,17,.,.,CASSQNPQGVSGNTIYF,TGCGCCAGCAGCCAAAACCCACAGGGAGTCTCTGGAAACACCATATATTTT
TRBV19,TRBJ1-1,12,once,TRBD1,CASSGQGREAFF,TGTGCCAGTAGTGGACAGGGCCGAGAAGCTTTCTTT
TRBV18,TRBJ2-6,18,.,.,CASSPRAGGQAGANVLTF,TGTGCCAGCTCACCACGGGCAGGGGGGCAGGCTGGGGCCAACGTCCTGACTTTC
TRBV28,TRBJ2-5,13,.,.,CATDELGQETQYF,TGTGCCACCGACGAACTAGGCCAAGAGACCCAGTACTTC
TRBV7-3,TRBJ2-5,16,.,TRBD2,CASSRTSGGAKETQYF,TGTGCCAGCAGCAGAACTAGCGGGGGGGCTAAAGAGACCCAGTACTTC
TRBV28,TRBJ2-7,12,.,.,CASSLRGYEQYF,TGTGCCAGCAGTTTGAGAGGCTACGAGCAGTACTTC
TRBV19,TRBJ2-2,16,.,TRBD2,CASSVTSGRYTGELFF,TGTGCCAGTAGTGTCACTAGCGGAAGGTACACCGGGGAGCTGTTTTTT
TRBV6-6,TRBJ2-1,11,once,.,CASSYGAEQFF,TGTGCCAGCAGTTACGGGGCGGAGCAGTTCTTC
TRBV28,TRBJ1-1,13,.,.,CASSLQVNTEAFF,TGTGCCAGCAGTCTGCAGGTGAACACTGAAGCTTTCTTT
TRBV20-1,TRBJ1-2,10,.,.,CSARDNGYTF,TGCAGTGCTAGAGACAATGGCTACACCTTC
TRBV4-1,TRBJ1-6,13,.,.,CASSPRDIWPLHF,TGCGCCAGCAGCCCCCGGGACATCTGGCCCCTCCACTTT
TRBV5-4,TRBJ1-2,15,once,TRBD1,CASSLGDRHTYGYTF,TGTGCCAGCAGCTTGGGGGACAGACATACCTATGGCTACACCTTC
TRBV5-1,TRBJ2-1,13,few,.,CASNPASVDEQFF,TGCGCCAGCAATCCCGCTAGCGTCGATGAGCAGTTCTTC
TRBV19,TRBJ1-5,17,.,TRBD1,CATRRKNRGHTGQPQHF,TGTGCCACCCGAAGGAAGAACAGGGGCCATACGGGGCAGCCCCAGCATTTT
TRBV20-1,TRBJ2-5,11,once,.,CSAPVVETQYF,TGCAGTGCCCCGGTTGTGGAGACCCAGTACTTC
TRBV5-4,TRBJ2-5,15,.,.,CASSPYPGSLETQYF,TGTGCCAGCAGCCCCTACCCGGGAAGCCTAGAGACCCAGTACTTC
TRBV7-2,TRBJ1-6,15,.,TRBD1,CASSPRDRVNSPLHF,TGTGCCAGCAGCCCCCGGGACAGGGTCAATTCACCCCTCCACTTT